These 9 T cell receptor beta chains were all obtained from the same sample, sequenced in a study of cytotoxic CD8 clonotypes in ibrutinib-treated CLL. Assay: immunoSEQ multiplex PCR; the TCRdb copy retains only in-frame clones and omits some. The data show 40,000 to 55,000 clones, approximately 87% seen once. The starting material was PBMCs, obtained after 24 months of ibrutinib treatment. These TCRs come from a human donor with chronic lymphocytic leukemia.

This clone occurred once. The gene calls are TRBV9 and TRBJ2-3; 9 bases match TRBD2. The V gene's germline CDR1 is SGDLS and CDR2 YYNGEE. Losses at the gene ends were 4 bases for V and 2 bases for J; bases not matched to a gene: 8. CDR3 length: 16 amino acids. The CDR3 nucleotides are TGTGCCAGCAGCCTCCCCCTAGCGGGATACACAGATACGCAGTATTTT. This codes for CASSLPLAGYTDTQYF. The complete variable domain, with remaining parts taken from reference TRBV9 and TRBJ2-3, reads DSGVTQTPKHLITATGQRVTLRCSPRSGDLSVYWYQQSLDQGLQFLIQYYNGEERAKGNILERFSAQQFPDLHSELNLSSLELGDSALYFCASSLPLAGYTDTQYFGPGTRLTVL.

This clone was found a few times. The gene calls are TRBV2 and TRBJ2-7; TRBD2 agrees at 11 bases. V gave up 7 bases and J gave up 6 bases; unmatched junction bases: 11. CDR1 and CDR2 from the germline V gene are SNHLY and FYNNEI. This CDR3 has 15 residues. The DNA of the CDR3 is TGTGCCAGCACGTCTAGGACTAGCGGGTCCCCCGAGCAGTACTTC. Amino acids: CASTSRTSGSPEQYF.

The chain employs TRBV28 and TRBJ2-7; the D gene could be TRBD1 or TRBD2 (5 bases each). V dropped 8 bases and J dropped 4 bases, with 15 bases sitting between them. The V gene's germline CDR1 is MDHEN and CDR2 SYDVKM. This CDR3 contains 13 residues. The CDR3 region is CASRAGAAYEQYF. Here the CDR3 DNA reads TGTGCCAGCCGTGCCGGGGCCGCATACGAGCAGTACTTC.

The gene calls are TRBV7-8 and TRBJ2-5; possible D gene TRBD2, 7 bases. Trimming shortened V by 5 bases and J by 5 bases, and 24 bases separated the two germline ends. The CDR3 is 17 residues long. The V gene's germline CDR1 is SGHVS and CDR2 FQNEAQ. CDR3 coding DNA: TGTGCCAGCAGCCCACGGGGGGCCGGGAGGCCTCGGGAGACCCAGTACTTC. It is translated as CASSPRGAGRPRETQYF. Combining the CDR3 with reference TRBV7-8 and TRBJ2-5 gives the whole variable domain GAGVSQSPRYKVAKRGQDVALRCDPISGHVSLFWYQQALGQGPEFLTYFQNEAQLDKSGLPSDRFFAERPEGSVSTLKIQRTQQEDSAVYLCASSPRGAGRPRETQYFGPGTRLLVL.

The rearrangement uses TRBV29-1 and TRBJ2-1, with 7 bases identical to TRBD2. CDR1 and CDR2 from the germline V gene are SQVTM and ANQGSEA. Losses at the gene ends were 6 bases for V and 2 bases for J; bases not matched to a gene: 7. The CDR3 has 14 amino acids. The CDR3 nucleotides read TGCAGCGTCGGAGCGGGGTACCCCTACAATGAGCAGTTCTTC. Its translation: CSVGAGYPYNEQFF.

This clone was seen once. The chain uses TRBV19 and TRBJ2-1; 10 nucleotides align to TRBD2. Trimming removed 6 bases from V and 2 bases from J; junction bases left unmatched: 4. Germline values: CDR1 LNHDA, CDR2 SQIVND (reference sequence). The CDR3 spans 15 residues. CDR3 protein: CASRKREGPYNEQFF. The CDR3 nucleotides are TGTGCCAGTAGAAAGCGGGAGGGCCCCTACAATGAGCAGTTCTTC.

This chain connects TRBV18 to TRBJ1-1, with D unclear. The CDR3 spans 13 residues. Germline lookup yields CDR1 KGHSH and CDR2 LQKENI. Trimming stripped 1 base from V and 11 bases from J, with 14 bases between. CDR3 DNA sequence: TGTGCCAGCTCACCACTAAGGGAGCGCGGGGCTTTCTTT. Amino acids: CASSPLRERGAFF. Full variable domain (rest looked up from reference TRBV18 and TRBJ1-1): NAGVMQNPRHLVRRRGQEARLRCSPMKGHSHVYWYRQLPEEGLKFMVYLQKENIIDESGMPKERFSAEFPKEGPSILRIQQVVRGDSAAYFCASSPLRERGAFFGQGTRLTVV.

This clone has a single count. The CDR3 sequence is CASRFSFGQATNEKLFF. In DNA form, the CDR3 reads TGTGCCAGCAGATTTTCCTTCGGACAGGCAACTAATGAAAAACTGTTTTTT. The V gene is TRBV27, the J gene TRBJ1-4, with TRBD1 identical over 7 bases. In germline, CDR1 is MNHEY, CDR2 SMNVEV (reference sequence). V shed 6 bases, J shed 0 bases, and the junction held 10 bases outside the gene matches. The CDR3 is 17 residues long.

The chain links TRBV29-1 to TRBJ2-7, with D perhaps matching TRBD1 (5 bases). The CDR3 is made up of 13 amino acids. Germline loops: CDR1 SQVTM, CDR2 ANQGSEA. V shed 7 bases and J shed 0 bases, with 13 bases lying between them. In DNA form, the CDR3 reads TGCAGCGGGGGCGACGGTCTCTCCTACGAGCAGTACTTC. This gives the protein CSGGDGLSYEQYF.